The T cell receptor beta chain described here comes from a study of cytomegalovirus exposure and HLA in healthy donors. About the research overall: Inside one of the first data releases sat about 85 million unique TCRs taken from HLA-typed donors. Findings of the study overall: After further analysis at a later stage, 16,951 TCR beta sequences were associated with HLA alleles at 0.05 false discovery rate.

This PCR relied on a set of 60 Vbeta primers and 13 Jbeta primers. The data were produced by immunoSEQ multiplex PCR, yet TCRdb's version contains in-frame clones alone and is incomplete. Of some 54,000 clones in the sample, about 84% were seen once. Nominally healthy donors provided the samples, though records likely missed some immune exposures. About this clone itself: The antigen is undetermined.

Germline V gene data show CDR1 as LNHDA and CDR2 as SQIVND (reference sequence). This CDR3 is 14 amino acids long. The V end was cut by 5 bases, the J end by 8 bases, with 15 bases between. Source material: PBMCs. The sequence was obtained from a male donor in good health and CMV-seronegative. The rearrangement joins TRBV19 to TRBJ1-4, with a tentative D call TRBD1 (6 bases). The CDR3 reads CASSPLAGEEKLFF. The CDR3 nucleotides are TGTGCCAGTAGTCCTTTGGCAGGGGAGGAAAAACTGTTTTTT.